This T cell receptor (beta chain) was profiled in a study of response to subunit inactivated influenza vaccine. V lost 4 bases and J 8 bases, leaving 15 bases between the germline ends. The CDR3 runs to 14 residues. In germline, CDR1 is SGHKS, CDR2 YYEKEE (reference sequence). TCRdb itself ran the RT-PCR reads through MiXCR, one entry per CDR3 protein. Seen here are 150,000 or so distinct CDR3 sequences, about a tenth observed once, and the top ten hold 9.5% to 15%. The sequence came from a man over 45 who received an inactivated influenza vaccine. The sample was non-naive T cells sorted from PBMCs, taken about 6 weeks after vaccination. The genes are TRBV5-5 and TRBJ1-4, with unresolved D. The CDR3 here is CASSKTAGREKLFF. In DNA form, the CDR3 reads TGTGCCAGCAGCAAGACGGCCGGGAGGGAAAAACTGTTTTTT.